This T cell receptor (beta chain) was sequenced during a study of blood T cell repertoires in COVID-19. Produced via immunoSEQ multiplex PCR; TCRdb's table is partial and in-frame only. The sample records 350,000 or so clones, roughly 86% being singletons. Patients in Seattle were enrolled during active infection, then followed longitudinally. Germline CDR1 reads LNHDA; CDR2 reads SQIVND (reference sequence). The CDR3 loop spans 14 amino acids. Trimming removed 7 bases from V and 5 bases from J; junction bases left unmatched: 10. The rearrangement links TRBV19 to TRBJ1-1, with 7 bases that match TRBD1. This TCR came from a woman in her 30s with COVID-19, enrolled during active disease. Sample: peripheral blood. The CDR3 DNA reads TGTGCCAGTACCCCAAGGGGGCTGGGGACTGAAGCTTTCTTT. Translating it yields CASTPRGLGTEAFF.